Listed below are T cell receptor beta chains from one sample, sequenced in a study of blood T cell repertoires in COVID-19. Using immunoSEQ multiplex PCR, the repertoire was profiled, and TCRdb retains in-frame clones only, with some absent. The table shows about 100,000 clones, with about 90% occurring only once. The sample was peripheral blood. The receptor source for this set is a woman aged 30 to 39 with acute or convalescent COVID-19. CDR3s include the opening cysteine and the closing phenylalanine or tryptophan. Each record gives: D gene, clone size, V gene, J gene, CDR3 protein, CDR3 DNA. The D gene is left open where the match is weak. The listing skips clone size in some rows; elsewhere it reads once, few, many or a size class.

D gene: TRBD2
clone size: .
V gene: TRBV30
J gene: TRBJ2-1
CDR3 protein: CAWSALAGGRDEQFF
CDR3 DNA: TGTGCCTGGAGTGCACTAGCGGGGGGTAGGGATGAGCAGTTCTTC

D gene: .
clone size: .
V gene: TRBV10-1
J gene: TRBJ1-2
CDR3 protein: CASSESREDGYTF
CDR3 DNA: TGCGCCAGCAGTGAGTCGAGAGAGGATGGCTACACCTTC

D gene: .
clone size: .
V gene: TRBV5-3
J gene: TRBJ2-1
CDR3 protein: CARSLGFLGGGARSEQFF
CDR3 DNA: TGTGCCAGAAGCTTGGGGTTTCTCGGTGGGGGGGCCAGGAGTGAGCAGTTCTTC

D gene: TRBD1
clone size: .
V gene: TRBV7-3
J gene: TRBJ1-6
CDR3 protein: CASSLTAPGDRVNSPLHF
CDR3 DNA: TGTGCCAGCAGCTTAACGGCTCCGGGCGACAGGGTCAATTCACCCCTCCACTTT

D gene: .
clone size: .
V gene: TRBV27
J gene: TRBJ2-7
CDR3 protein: CASSLGGAFGEQYF
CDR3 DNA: TGTGCCAGCAGTTTAGGGGGGGCTTTTGGCGAGCAGTACTTC

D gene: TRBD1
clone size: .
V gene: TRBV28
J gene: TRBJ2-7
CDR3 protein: CASSLSPGQGDYEQYF
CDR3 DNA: TGTGCCAGCAGTTTATCCCCCGGACAGGGGGACTACGAGCAGTACTTC

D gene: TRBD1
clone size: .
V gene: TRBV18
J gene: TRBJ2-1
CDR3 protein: CASSPGQDNEQFF
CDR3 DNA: TGTGCCAGCTCACCAGGACAGGACAATGAGCAGTTCTTC

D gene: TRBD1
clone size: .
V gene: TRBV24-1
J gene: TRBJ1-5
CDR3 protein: CATSVGTAEPNQPQHF
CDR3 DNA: TGTGCCACCAGTGTCGGGACAGCGGAACCAAATCAGCCCCAGCATTTT

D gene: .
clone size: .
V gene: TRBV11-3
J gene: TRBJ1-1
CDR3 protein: CASSRPGTEAFF
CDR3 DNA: TGTGCCAGCAGCCGCCCGGGCACTGAAGCTTTCTTT

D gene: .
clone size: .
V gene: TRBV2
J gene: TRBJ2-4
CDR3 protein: CASSGGGDPKNIQYF
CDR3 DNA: TGTGCCAGCTCTGGAGGGGGGGATCCCAAAAACATTCAGTACTTC

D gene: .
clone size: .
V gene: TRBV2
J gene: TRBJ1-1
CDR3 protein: CASSVRGTEAFF
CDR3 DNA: TGTGCCAGCAGTGTCCGGGGGACTGAAGCTTTCTTT

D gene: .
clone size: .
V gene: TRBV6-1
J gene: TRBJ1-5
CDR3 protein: CASSEASGHSNQPQHF
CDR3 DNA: TGTGCCAGCAGTGAAGCTTCGGGACATAGCAATCAGCCCCAGCATTTT

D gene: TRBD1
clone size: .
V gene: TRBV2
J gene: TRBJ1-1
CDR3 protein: CASRTNRGERNTEAFF
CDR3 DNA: TGTGCCAGCAGGACCAACAGGGGCGAGAGGAACACTGAAGCTTTCTTT

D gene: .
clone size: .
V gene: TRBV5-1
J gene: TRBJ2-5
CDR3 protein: CASRNRNQETQYF
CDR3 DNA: TGCGCCAGCAGGAACAGGAACCAAGAGACCCAGTACTTC

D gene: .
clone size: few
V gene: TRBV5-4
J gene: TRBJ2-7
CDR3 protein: CASSLDDSFYEQYF
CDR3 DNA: TGTGCCAGCAGCTTGGATGACTCCTTCTACGAGCAGTACTTC

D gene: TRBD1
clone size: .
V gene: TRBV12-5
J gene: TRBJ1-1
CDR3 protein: CASGLRQGENTEAFF
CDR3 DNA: TGTGCTAGTGGTTTGCGACAGGGGGAGAACACTGAAGCTTTCTTT

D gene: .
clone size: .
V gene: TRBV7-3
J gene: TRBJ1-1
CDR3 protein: CASSSPGGSVNTEAFF
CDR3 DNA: TGTGCCAGCAGCTCCCCCGGGGGGTCGGTGAACACTGAAGCTTTCTTT

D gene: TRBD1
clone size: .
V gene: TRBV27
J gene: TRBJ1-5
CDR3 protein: CASSFRGNNQPQHF
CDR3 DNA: TGTGCCAGCAGTTTCAGGGGGAACAATCAGCCCCAGCATTTT

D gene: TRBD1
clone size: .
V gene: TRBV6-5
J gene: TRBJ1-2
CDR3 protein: CASSPRTGVHYGYTF
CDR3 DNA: TGTGCCAGCAGTCCGCGGACAGGGGTGCACTATGGCTACACCTTC

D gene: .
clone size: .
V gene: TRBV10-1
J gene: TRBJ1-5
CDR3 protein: CASQRTDSNQPQHF
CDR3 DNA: TGCGCCAGCCAACGGACAGATAGCAATCAGCCCCAGCATTTT

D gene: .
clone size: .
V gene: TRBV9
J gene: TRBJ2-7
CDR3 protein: CASSSTDRSYEQYF
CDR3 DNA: TGTGCCAGCAGCTCGACAGACAGGTCCTACGAGCAGTACTTC

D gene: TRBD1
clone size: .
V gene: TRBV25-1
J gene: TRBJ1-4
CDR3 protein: CAARPGTTGVEEKLFF
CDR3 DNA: TGTGCCGCCCGCCCAGGCACAACAGGGGTGGAGGAAAAACTGTTTTTT

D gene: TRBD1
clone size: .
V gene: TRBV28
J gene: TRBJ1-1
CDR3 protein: CASSLYTGGTEAFF
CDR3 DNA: TGTGCCAGCAGTTTATATACAGGGGGCACTGAAGCTTTCTTT

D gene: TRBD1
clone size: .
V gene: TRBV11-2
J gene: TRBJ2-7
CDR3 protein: CASSRFPGQGSSYEQYF
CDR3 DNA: TGTGCCAGCAGCCGCTTTCCGGGACAGGGAAGCTCCTACGAGCAGTACTTC

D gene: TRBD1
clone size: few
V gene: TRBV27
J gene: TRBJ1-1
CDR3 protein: CASSLVRGQDTEAFF
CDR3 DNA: TGTGCCAGCAGTTTGGTAAGGGGGCAGGACACTGAAGCTTTCTTT

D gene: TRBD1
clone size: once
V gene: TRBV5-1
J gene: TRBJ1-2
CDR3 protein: CASSRDRGDGYTF
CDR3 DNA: TGCGCCAGCAGCAGGGACAGGGGGGATGGCTACACCTTC

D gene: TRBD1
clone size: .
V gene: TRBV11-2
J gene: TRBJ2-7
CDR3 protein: CASSLSRGHEQYF
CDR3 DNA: TGTGCCAGCAGCTTATCCAGGGGGCACGAGCAGTACTTC

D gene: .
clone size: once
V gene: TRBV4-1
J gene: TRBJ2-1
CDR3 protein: CASSQAPLSGNEQFF
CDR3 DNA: TGCGCCAGCAGCCAAGCCCCCCTCTCCGGGAATGAGCAGTTCTTC

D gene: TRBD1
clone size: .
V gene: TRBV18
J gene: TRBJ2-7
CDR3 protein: CASSLGQGITYEQYF
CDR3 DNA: TGTGCCAGCTCACTCGGACAGGGAATAACCTACGAGCAGTACTTC

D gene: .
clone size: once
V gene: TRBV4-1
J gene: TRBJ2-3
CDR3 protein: CASSQVDMGITDTQYF
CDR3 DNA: TGCGCCAGCAGCCAAGTCGATATGGGCATCACAGATACGCAGTATTTT

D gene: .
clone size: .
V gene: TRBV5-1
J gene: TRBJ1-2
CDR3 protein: CASSSAGNYGYTF
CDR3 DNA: TGCGCCAGCAGCTCTGCAGGGAACTATGGCTACACCTTC

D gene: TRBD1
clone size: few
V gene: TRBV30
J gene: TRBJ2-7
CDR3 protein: CAWSFGQGYEQYF
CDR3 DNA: TGTGCCTGGAGTTTCGGACAGGGCTACGAGCAGTACTTC

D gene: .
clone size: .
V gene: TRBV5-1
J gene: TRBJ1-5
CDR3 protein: CASSPGGGYSNQPQHF
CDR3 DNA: TGCGCCAGCAGCCCTGGAGGAGGTTATAGCAATCAGCCCCAGCATTTT

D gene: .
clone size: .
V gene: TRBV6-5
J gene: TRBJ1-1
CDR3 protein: CASVQAEAFF
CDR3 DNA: TGTGCCAGCGTTCAAGCCGAAGCTTTCTTT

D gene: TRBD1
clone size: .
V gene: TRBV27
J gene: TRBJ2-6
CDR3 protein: CASSSGTGVSGANVLTF
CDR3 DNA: TGTGCCAGCAGTTCCGGGACAGGCGTATCTGGGGCCAACGTCCTGACTTTC

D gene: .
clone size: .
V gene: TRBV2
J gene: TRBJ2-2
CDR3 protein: CASRGGGGELFF
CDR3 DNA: TGTGCCAGCAGGGGGGGAGGCGGGGAGCTGTTTTTT

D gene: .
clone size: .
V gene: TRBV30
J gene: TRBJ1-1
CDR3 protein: CAWRAGPMNTEAFF
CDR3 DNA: TGTGCCTGGAGAGCGGGACCTATGAACACTGAAGCTTTCTTT

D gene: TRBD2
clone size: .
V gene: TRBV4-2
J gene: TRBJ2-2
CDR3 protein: CASSQVTGASGGAGELFF
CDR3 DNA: TGTGCCAGCAGCCAAGTAACAGGGGCTAGCGGGGGGGCCGGGGAGCTGTTTTTT

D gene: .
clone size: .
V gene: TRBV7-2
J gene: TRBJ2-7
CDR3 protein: CASSQRRSGPYEQYF
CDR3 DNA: TGTGCCAGCAGCCAGCGGAGGTCGGGCCCCTACGAGCAGTACTTC

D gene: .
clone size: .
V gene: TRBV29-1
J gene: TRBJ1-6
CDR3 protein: CSVGNRENSPLHF
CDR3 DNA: TGCAGCGTTGGAAACAGGGAGAATTCACCCCTCCACTTT

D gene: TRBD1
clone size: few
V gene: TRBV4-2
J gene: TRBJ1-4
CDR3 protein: CASSPFLGQGASEKLFF
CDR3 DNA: TGTGCCAGCAGCCCATTTCTCGGACAGGGGGCTAGTGAAAAACTGTTTTTT

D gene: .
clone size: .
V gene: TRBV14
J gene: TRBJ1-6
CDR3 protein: CASSQVGYSPLHF
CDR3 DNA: TGTGCCAGCAGCCAAGTCGGGTATTCACCCCTCCACTTT

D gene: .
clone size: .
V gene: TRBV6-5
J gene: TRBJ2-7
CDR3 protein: CASSSGVEQYF
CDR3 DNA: TGTGCCAGCAGTTCAGGGGTAGAGCAGTACTTC

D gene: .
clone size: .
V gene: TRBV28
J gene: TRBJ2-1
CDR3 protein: CASSSQVQSSYNEQFF
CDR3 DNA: TGTGCCAGCAGTTCTCAGGTGCAGAGCTCCTACAATGAGCAGTTCTTC

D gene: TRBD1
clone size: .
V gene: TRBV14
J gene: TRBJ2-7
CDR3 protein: CASSQGQLRYEQYF
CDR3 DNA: TGTGCCAGCAGCCAGGGACAGCTTCGCTACGAGCAGTACTTC

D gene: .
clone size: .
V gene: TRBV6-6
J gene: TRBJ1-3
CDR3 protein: CASSYLAGNTIYF
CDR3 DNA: TGTGCCAGCAGTTATCTTGCTGGAAACACCATATATTTT

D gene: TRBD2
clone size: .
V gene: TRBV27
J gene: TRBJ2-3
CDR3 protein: CASRRTSGGRDTQYF
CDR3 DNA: TGTGCCAGCAGGAGGACTAGCGGGGGGAGAGATACGCAGTATTTT

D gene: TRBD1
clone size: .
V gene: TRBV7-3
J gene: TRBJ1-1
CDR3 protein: CASSLQGVRTEAFF
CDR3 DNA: TGTGCCAGCAGCCTACAGGGGGTAAGGACTGAAGCTTTCTTT

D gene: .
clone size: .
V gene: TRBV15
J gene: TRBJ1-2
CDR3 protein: CATSRDRQQGYTF
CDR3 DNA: TGTGCCACCAGCAGAGATCGACAGCAAGGCTACACCTTC

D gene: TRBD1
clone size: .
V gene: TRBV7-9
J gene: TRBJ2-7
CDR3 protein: CASSPITGVGQYF
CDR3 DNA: TGTGCCAGCAGCCCCATCACAGGGGTAGGGCAGTACTTC

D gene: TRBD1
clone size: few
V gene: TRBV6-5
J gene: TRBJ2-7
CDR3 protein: CASSYRDRAYEQYF
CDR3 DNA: TGTGCCAGCAGTTACCGGGACAGAGCCTACGAGCAGTACTTC

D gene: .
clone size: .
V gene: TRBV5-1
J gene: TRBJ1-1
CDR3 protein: CASSLPPTGLKEEAFF
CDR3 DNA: TGCGCCAGCAGCTTACCCCCCACAGGGTTAAAAGAGGAAGCTTTCTTT

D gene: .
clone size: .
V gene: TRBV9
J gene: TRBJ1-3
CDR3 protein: CASSVRSDGNTIYF
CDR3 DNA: TGTGCCAGCAGCGTACGGAGCGATGGAAACACCATATATTTT

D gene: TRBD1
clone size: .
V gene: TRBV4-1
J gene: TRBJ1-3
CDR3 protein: CASSRGTLTGEAGNTIYF
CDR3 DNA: TGCGCCAGCAGCCGAGGAACTCTAACAGGGGAAGCTGGAAACACCATATATTTT

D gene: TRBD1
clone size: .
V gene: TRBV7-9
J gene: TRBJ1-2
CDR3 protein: CASSFGPGQGEGYTF
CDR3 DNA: TGTGCCAGCAGCTTTGGTCCGGGACAGGGTGAAGGCTACACCTTC

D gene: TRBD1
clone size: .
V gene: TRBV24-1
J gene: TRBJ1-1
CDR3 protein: CATSDSRQGRAEAFF
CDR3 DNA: TGTGCCACCAGTGACTCCCGACAGGGACGGGCTGAAGCTTTCTTT